These T cell receptor beta chains were read from a single sample in a study of graft-versus-host responses after intestinal transplantation. Only in-frame clones appear in the TCRdb table, and some are missing; sequencing was by immunoSEQ multiplex PCR. The top ten clones hold under 3.5% of a sample with roughly 14,000 clones, roughly 81% of them seen once. Sequenced material: ileum tissue, taken 14 days after transplant. Receptors were obtained from a human patient who received an intestinal transplant, so some T cells may come from the graft donor. CDR3s include the opening cysteine and the closing phenylalanine or tryptophan. A D gene is named only where the DNA matches it firmly. Only some rows state a clone size, as once, few, many or a class for expanded clones.

j_call v_call d_call clone_size cdr3_nt cdr3_aa
TRBJ2-7 TRBV30 . . TGTGCCTGGGGGCAGGCTGACGAGCAGTACTTC CAWGQADEQYF
TRBJ2-1 TRBV18 TRBD2 . TGTGCCAGCTCACCGTTAAGCGGGAGTAATGAGCAGTTCTTC CASSPLSGSNEQFF
TRBJ1-4 TRBV28 TRBD1 . TGTGCCAGCAGTGGAGACAGGGGAAAACTGTTTTTT CASSGDRGKLFF
TRBJ2-7 TRBV30 . . TGTGCCTGGAGTGTGTGGGGGGCACCTGGGGAGCAGTACTTC CAWSVWGAPGEQYF
TRBJ2-1 TRBV10-2 . . TGCGCCACCCAAAAGGGTTCGGAATACAATGAGCAGTTCTTC CATQKGSEYNEQFF
TRBJ1-1 TRBV29-1 . few TGCAGCGTTGGGGTTATGAACACTGAAGCTTTCTTT CSVGVMNTEAFF
TRBJ2-7 TRBV5-1 . . TGCGCCAGCAGCTCGAGGACAGATTCCTACGAGCAGTACTTC CASSSRTDSYEQYF
TRBJ2-5 TRBV4-1 . . TGCGCCAGCAGCCCTTACATCGGGTCCCAAGAGACCCAGTACTTC CASSPYIGSQETQYF
TRBJ1-2 TRBV29-1 . . TGCAGCGTTAACCGTTTGGGGACGAGCTACACCTTC CSVNRLGTSYTF
TRBJ1-2 TRBV29-1 . . TGCAGCGTTGTAAGTTGGCCAGGGAGGATGGATGGCTACACCTTC CSVVSWPGRMDGYTF
TRBJ1-1 TRBV4-2 . . TGTGCCAGCAGTCGGACAGTAGGAACTGAAGCTTTCTTT CASSRTVGTEAFF
TRBJ2-2 TRBV21-1 . once TGTGCCAGCAGCAAGGGACAGGGGCGCACCGGGGAGCTGTTTTTT CASSKGQGRTGELFF
TRBJ1-1 TRBV6-5 TRBD1 . TGTGCCAGCAGACTGGGACAGCACACTGAAGCTTTCTTT CASRLGQHTEAFF
TRBJ1-3 TRBV9 TRBD1 . TGTGCCAGCAGCGTGCAGGGGGCGTTCTCTGGAAACACCATATATTTT CASSVQGAFSGNTIYF
TRBJ1-2 TRBV28 . . TGTGCCAGCAGTTTTCGCAGGGCGGGCTACACCTTC CASSFRRAGYTF
TRBJ2-1 TRBV7-9 . few TGTGCCAGCAGCTTAGGCCTGATCAATGAGCAGTTCTTC CASSLGLINEQFF
TRBJ2-5 TRBV7-3 . . TGTGCCAGCAGCTTAACTGGTCTGCAGAGCCAAGAGACCCAGTACTTC CASSLTGLQSQETQYF
TRBJ1-2 TRBV5-1 TRBD1 few TGCGCCAGCAGCCAGCCCGACAGGGGATCTAACTATGGCTACACCTTC CASSQPDRGSNYGYTF
TRBJ2-6 TRBV5-1 . . TGCGCCAGCAGCTCCCCCGCCGGGGTCCTCTCTGGGGCCAACGTCCTGACTTTC CASSSPAGVLSGANVLTF
TRBJ1-2 TRBV5-8 . . TGTGCCAGCAGCTATCCCTCAGAAGTTGGCTACACCTTC CASSYPSEVGYTF
TRBJ2-2 TRBV28 . . TGTGCCAGCAGTTCGAACACCGGGGAGCTGTTTTTT CASSSNTGELFF
TRBJ1-1 TRBV10-3 . . TGTGCCATCAGTACCACTGAGAACACTGAAGCTTTCTTT CAISTTENTEAFF
TRBJ2-7 TRBV5-4 TRBD2 . TGTGCCAGCAGCTCCGGGACTAGCGGGGTTGGGACCTACGAGCAGTACTTC CASSSGTSGVGTYEQYF
TRBJ2-5 TRBV14 . . TGTGCCAGCAGCCCCGGTGGTAGCGGAGTCCAAGAGACCCAGTACTTC CASSPGGSGVQETQYF
TRBJ2-2 TRBV6-5 . . TGTGCCAGCAGTAAGGGGGGATGGAACACCGGGGAGCTGTTTTTT CASSKGGWNTGELFF
TRBJ2-5 TRBV11-3 . . TGTGCCAGCTCTGGGGTTCAGCAGACCCAGTACTTC CASSGVQQTQYF
TRBJ1-5 TRBV2 . . TGTGCCAGTCTCCGGGACACTTATCAGCCCCAGCATTTT CASLRDTYQPQHF
TRBJ2-5 TRBV7-3 . few TGTGCCAGCAGCCCTATTGGGGGGCAAGAGACCCAGTACTTC CASSPIGGQETQYF
TRBJ2-2 TRBV11-2 . . TGTGCCAGCAGGACAGGATGGTCGAACACCGGGGAGCTGTTTTTT CASRTGWSNTGELFF
TRBJ1-1 TRBV5-5 TRBD1 . TGTGCCAGCAGCCGCACGACAGGGGCCGAAGCTTTCTTT CASSRTTGAEAFF
TRBJ1-1 TRBV7-9 . . TGTGCCAGCCTAGCTTCCGTGGGGGCTGAAGCTTTCTTT CASLASVGAEAFF
TRBJ2-7 TRBV6-5 . . TGTGCCAGCAGTCACGGGACACCCGCCACCTACGAGCAGTACTTC CASSHGTPATYEQYF
TRBJ1-1 TRBV11-2 . . TGTGCCAGCAGGGTACAGGGGAACACTGAAGCTTTCTTT CASRVQGNTEAFF
TRBJ2-1 TRBV7-8 . . TGTGCCAGCAGCTGGGGGAATGAGCAGTTCTTC CASSWGNEQFF
TRBJ2-5 TRBV7-7 TRBD1 . TGTGCTAGCAGCTTAGGACAGGGGATCTGGGAGACCCAGTACTTC CASSLGQGIWETQYF
TRBJ1-6 TRBV2 . . TGTGCCAGCAGGGACAGCTCCTATAATTCACCCCTCCACTTT CASRDSSYNSPLHF